The source of this T cell receptor (beta chain) is a study of post-analysis software for immune sequencing data. Trimming cost V 2 bases and J 4 bases; bases outside gene matches: 8. From germline, CDR1 is SGHTA and CDR2 FQGNSA. The CDR3 has 18 amino acids. TCR beta cDNA libraries included unique molecular identifiers. TCRdb passed the PCR reads through MiXCR, listing each CDR3 protein once. The data hold under 200,000 distinct CDR3 sequences, with about 34% observed a single time. Sequenced material: blood, taken after autologous hematopoietic stem cell transplantation. This sequence was found in a girl between 5 and 17 years old with multiple sclerosis. The gene calls are TRBV7-2 and TRBJ2-5, with 15 bases matching TRBD2. In DNA form, the CDR3 reads TGTGCCAGCAGCTTAAGGGCTCGGGGACTAGCGGGGGGAGAGACCCAGTACTTC. This encodes CASSLRARGLAGGETQYF.